The clone carrying this T cell receptor beta chain was seen a handful of times. Its antigen is undetermined. Treatment noted: approximately nine-day PBMC culture with coronavirus spike peptide pools or control peptides (ViraFEST assay). The data belong to a study of vaccination and CD4 T cells after COVID-19. Study information: SARS-CoV-2 PCR on nasal swabs had been positive for the convalescent patients; several were mild and one was severe.

The CDR3 length is 15 residues. Cultured CD4+ T cell DNA underwent sequencing with the Oncomine TCR Beta short-read assay. TCRdb re-analysed the PCR reads in MiXCR, keeping a single row per CDR3 protein. The table has over 8,000 distinct CDR3 sequences, almost 60% seen once. V gene TRBV21-1 combines with J gene TRBJ1-2; the table gives TRBD1 as D, unverified against the DNA. TRBV21-1 is listed as a pseudogene. This TCR was recovered from a human donor who had recovered from COVID-19. The sample consisted of CD4+ T cells from blood, cultured in vitro. Here the CDR3 reads CASKGELEANYGYTF. The CDR3 nucleotides read TGTGCCAGCAAGGGGGAACTCGAAGCTAACTATGGCTACACCTTC.